A selection of T cell receptor beta chains follows, all from one sample in a study of T-cell reconstitution after alpha-beta-depleted transplantation in children. TCRdb used MiXCR to reprocess the PCR reads, holding one entry per CDR3 protein. The sample includes around 400,000 distinct CDR3 sequences, over 20% of them seen just once. This sample comprised PBMCs from the stem cell graft donor, obtained from the stem cell graft. Every receptor here comes from a human donor who donated a stem cell graft to a child with acute myeloid leukemia. The CDR3 runs from the conserved cysteine through the conserved F or W. The order of the fields is D gene, clone size, V gene, J gene, CDR3 DNA, CDR3 protein. A D gene is named only where the DNA matches it firmly. Clone size, where shown, is once, few, many, or a class for clones that have expanded.

NA	NA	TRBV11-2	TRBJ1-1	TGTGCCAGCAGCTTAGGAGCAGGGGCTGAAGCTTTCTTT	CASSLGAGAEAFF
TRBD1	NA	TRBV2	TRBJ1-2	TGTGCCAGCAGTGAAGGGACAGGGGGCCCCTATGGCTACACCTTC	CASSEGTGGPYGYTF
NA	NA	TRBV21-1	TRBJ1-6	TGTGCCAGCAGCAAAGCAAAGGACAGGGGACTAAGCTCCTATAATTCACCCCTCCACTTT	CASSKAKDRGLSSYNSPLHF
TRBD1	many	TRBV6-1	TRBJ2-7	TGTGCCAGCAGGGAATCGACAGGGTTCCACGAGCAGTACTTC	CASRESTGFHEQYF
TRBD2	NA	TRBV12-3/TRBV12-4	TRBJ2-1	TGTGCCAGCACCTTTTCCTCACTAGCGGGAGGCTACAATGAGCAGTTCTTC	CASTFSSLAGGYNEQFF
TRBD2	few	TRBV20-1	TRBJ2-1	TGCAGTGCTAGTGAGACTAGCGGGAGGTGGAATGAGCAGTTCTTC	CSASETSGRWNEQFF
TRBD2	many	TRBV20-1	TRBJ2-1	TGCAGTGCTAGATCCAGCGGGACGCCTCATTCCTACAATGAGCAGTTCTTC	CSARSSGTPHSYNEQFF
NA	few	TRBV2	TRBJ2-3	TGTGCCAGCAGTGAAAGGGACCGAAGCACAGATACGCAGTATTTT	CASSERDRSTDTQYF
NA	few	TRBV9	TRBJ2-1	TGTGCCAGCAGCGTAGCTAATTACAATGAGCAGTTCTTC	CASSVANYNEQFF
NA	NA	TRBV9	TRBJ2-1	TGTGCCAGCAGCCGCGCCTTGGACCACTCCTACAATGAGCAGTTCTTC	CASSRALDHSYNEQFF
NA	NA	TRBV5-1	TRBJ1-4	TGCGCCAGCAGTCGTGGGGGGATAGATGAAAAACTGTTTTTT	CASSRGGIDEKLFF
NA	few	TRBV7-2	TRBJ1-5	TGTGCCAGCAGTCCACAGGGTGGTAGCAATCAGCCCCAGCATTTT	CASSPQGGSNQPQHF
NA	NA	TRBV9	TRBJ2-5	TGTGCCAGCAGCGTAGCTTCGAGACAGCAAGAGACCCAGTACTTC	CASSVASRQQETQYF
NA	NA	TRBV12-3/TRBV12-4	TRBJ2-6	TGTGCCAGCAGTTTTGGGACCACTGGGGCCAACGTCCTGACTTTC	CASSFGTTGANVLTF
NA	many	TRBV29-1	TRBJ2-1	TGCAGCGGACAGACGAGCTCCTACAATGAGCAGTTCTTC	CSGQTSSYNEQFF
NA	few	TRBV29-1	TRBJ1-4	TGCAGCGTCCGGGGTCGCCTCAATGAAAAACTGTTTTTT	CSVRGRLNEKLFF
NA	NA	TRBV5-1	TRBJ1-5	TGCGCCAGCAGCCGGGGAGAGGGGCTAGAGCAGCCCCAGCATTTT	CASSRGEGLEQPQHF
TRBD2	many	TRBV9	TRBJ2-1	TGTGCCAGCAGAGGACTAGCGGACAATGAGCAGTTCTTC	CASRGLADNEQFF
NA	NA	TRBV4-1	TRBJ1-5	TGCGCCAGCAGCCAAGAGACGGATAGCAATCAGCCCCAGCATTTT	CASSQETDSNQPQHF
TRBD1	many	TRBV29-1	TRBJ2-1	TGCAGCGCCGAGGGGGCTGGGTGGAATGAGCAGTTCTTC	CSAEGAGWNEQFF
TRBD1	many	TRBV29-1	TRBJ2-7	TGCAGCGTGTACACAGGGGGCTCCTACGAGCAGTACTTC	CSVYTGGSYEQYF
NA	few	TRBV12-3/TRBV12-4	TRBJ2-1	TGTGCCAGCAGTTTGGTGGCAGAGTACAATGAGCAGTTCTTC	CASSLVAEYNEQFF
NA	few	TRBV10-2	TRBJ2-5	TGCGCCAGCAGAGCGGTGGACAGAGAAGAGACCCAGTACTTC	CASRAVDREETQYF
NA	many	TRBV12-3/TRBV12-4	TRBJ2-7	TGTGCCAGCAGCCTCAGCAGCGGTTCCTACGAGCAGTACTTC	CASSLSSGSYEQYF
NA	few	TRBV7-9	TRBJ2-7	TGTGCCAGCAGCTTCACCGACGAGCAGTACTTC	CASSFTDEQYF
NA	NA	TRBV9	TRBJ2-1	TGTGCCAGCAGCGTAGAGGCGTTGGGCTCCTACAATGAGCAGTTCTTC	CASSVEALGSYNEQFF
TRBD2	NA	TRBV12-3/TRBV12-4	TRBJ2-5	TGTGCCAGCAGTTTCAGATTAGCGGGAGGTGGGGGGGAGACCCAGTACTTC	CASSFRLAGGGGETQYF
NA	few	TRBV5-1	TRBJ2-5	TGCGCCAGCAGCTTGGCCTTGCTTTCGGAGACCCAGTACTTC	CASSLALLSETQYF
NA	NA	TRBV25-1	TRBJ2-3	TGTGCCAGCAGTGAGCAGGGGACGGATACGCAGTATTTT	CASSEQGTDTQYF
NA	NA	TRBV15	TRBJ2-7	TGTGCCACCAGCAGAGGAGCCGCCTACGAGCAGTACTTC	CATSRGAAYEQYF
NA	few	TRBV12-3/TRBV12-4	TRBJ1-5	TGTGCCAGCAGCCCTCCGTCCCAGGACAATCAGCCCCAGCATTTT	CASSPPSQDNQPQHF
TRBD2	NA	TRBV12-3/TRBV12-4	TRBJ2-1	TGTGCCAGCACCCTTGAGCGGGAGAGGGGGAATGAGCAGTTCTTC	CASTLERERGNEQFF
NA	NA	TRBV7-9	TRBJ2-7	TGTGCCAGCGGAGACAGTTTGGGGAACTACGAGCAGTACTTC	CASGDSLGNYEQYF
TRBD2	NA	TRBV20-1	TRBJ2-1	TGCAGTGCTAGTTGGCTAGCGGACTACAATGAGCAGTTCTTC	CSASWLADYNEQFF
NA	few	TRBV24-1	TRBJ2-3	TGTGCCACCAGTGATATAGGATACACAGATACGCAGTATTTT	CATSDIGYTDTQYF
NA	few	TRBV5-1	TRBJ2-3	TGCGCCAGCAGCTTGGATTTCGCAGATACGCAGTATTTT	CASSLDFADTQYF
TRBD1	many	TRBV25-1	TRBJ1-4	TGTGCCAGCAGTGGGGGACAGGTGGTGTTTTTT	CASSGGQVVFF
TRBD1	few	TRBV12-3/TRBV12-4	TRBJ2-7	TGTGCCAGCACCCCGACAGGGGGGATTTCCTACGAGCAGTACTTC	CASTPTGGISYEQYF
TRBD2	few	TRBV11-2	TRBJ2-1	TGTGCCAGCACCCGAAGTGGGGAGGGTGAGCAGTTCTTC	CASTRSGEGEQFF
TRBD1	few	TRBV2	TRBJ2-3	TGTGCCAGCAGTAAGGGGACAGTCGACATTAGAGATACGCAGTATTTT	CASSKGTVDIRDTQYF
TRBD2	NA	TRBV5-1	TRBJ2-1	TGCGCCAGCAGCTTGGAACTAGCGGGAGGTTCCAATGAGCAGTTCTTC	CASSLELAGGSNEQFF
NA	NA	TRBV4-1	TRBJ1-4	TGCGCCAGCAGCCAAGGGGGGTCGACTAATGAAAAACTGTTTTTT	CASSQGGSTNEKLFF
TRBD1	few	TRBV7-9	TRBJ2-1	TGTGCCAGCAGCACGACAGGGGAATATTACAATGAGCAGTTCTTC	CASSTTGEYYNEQFF
NA	few	TRBV7-2	TRBJ2-1	TGTGCCAGCAGCCCAGATCCCTGGAATGAGCAGTTCTTC	CASSPDPWNEQFF
NA	few	TRBV29-1	TRBJ2-3	TGCAGCGTTGAAGATCCCAAGGGACGTAAGACTAGCACAGATACGCAGTATTTT	CSVEDPKGRKTSTDTQYF
TRBD2	many	TRBV20-1	TRBJ2-7	TGCAGTGCTAGCGGGAGGTCCTACGAGCAGTACTTC	CSASGRSYEQYF
NA	few	TRBV15	TRBJ2-1	TGTGCCACCAGCAGAGATGGGGGGACTCTTACCTACAATGAGCAGTTCTTC	CATSRDGGTLTYNEQFF
TRBD1	NA	TRBV27	TRBJ2-1	TGTGCCAGCAGTCAAGCTGGGACAGGGGTTGGTGAGCAGTTCTTC	CASSQAGTGVGEQFF